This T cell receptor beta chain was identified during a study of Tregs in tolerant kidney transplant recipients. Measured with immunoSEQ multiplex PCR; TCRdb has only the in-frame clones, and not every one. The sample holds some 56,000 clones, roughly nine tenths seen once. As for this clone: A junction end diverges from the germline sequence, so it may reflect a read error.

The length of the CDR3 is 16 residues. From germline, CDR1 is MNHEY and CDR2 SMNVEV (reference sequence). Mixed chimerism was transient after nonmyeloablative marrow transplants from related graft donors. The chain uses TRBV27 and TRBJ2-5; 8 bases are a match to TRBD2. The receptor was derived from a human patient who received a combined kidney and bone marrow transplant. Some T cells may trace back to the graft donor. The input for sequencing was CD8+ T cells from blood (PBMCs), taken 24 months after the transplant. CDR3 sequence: CASSFSGGGYQETRYF. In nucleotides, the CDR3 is TGTGCCAGCAGTTTTTCCGGCGGGGGGTACCAAGAGACCCGGTACTTC.